The T cell receptor beta chain under discussion was sequenced for a study of monozygotic twins with inflammatory bowel disease. TCRdb re-called the 5' RACE reads and catalogs CDR3 proteins one per entry, DNA excluded. The specimen's table records 300,000 to 350,000 distinct CDR3 sequences. This receptor was taken from a human donor with ulcerative colitis or Crohn's disease, or a healthy co-twin of an affected twin (not recorded which). Source material: blood.

The CDR3 loop reads CSATPGVNEQFF. V is TRBV20-1 and J is TRBJ2-1; TCRdb names TRBD1, which stays unverified in the absence of DNA. Germline CDR1 DFQATT, CDR2 SNEGSKA (reference sequence). CDR3 length: 12 amino acids.